Presented here are 14 T cell receptor beta chains from one specimen sequenced in a study of blood T cell repertoires in COVID-19. TCRdb keeps only in-frame clones here, not all; method: immunoSEQ multiplex PCR. The sample yields about 160,000 clones, 82% seen once. Sequencing was done on a sample of peripheral blood. Every receptor here comes from a woman aged 35 to 49 with COVID-19, enrolled during active disease.

This clone came up a few times. The chain employs TRBV6-6 and TRBJ1-1; D is ambiguous. Germline V lookup: CDR1 MNHNY, CDR2 SVGAGI (reference sequence). The V end lost 4 bases, the J end lost 0 bases, and 6 bases lay between the germline ends. The CDR3 spans 13 residues. CDR3 sequence (DNA): TGTGCCAGCAGTTTAAATATGAACACTGAAGCTTTCTTT. Amino acid sequence: CASSLNMNTEAFF.

This clone has more than one count but fewer than ten. The chain couples TRBV20-1 to TRBJ1-1; perhaps TRBD1 as D (5 bases). CDR3 size: 11 residues. Germline V CDR1 and CDR2: DFQATT, SNEGSKA (reference sequence). V dropped 5 bases and J dropped 5 bases, with 9 bases sitting between them. CDR3 protein: CSAQKGTEAFF. CDR3 nucleotide sequence: TGCAGTGCTCAGAAGGGGACTGAAGCTTTCTTT.

V and J are TRBV6-8 and TRBJ2-7; D not resolved. The CDR3 length is 15 residues. The V and J ends lost 2 bases and 9 bases respectively, with 20 bases between them. Germline V gives CDR1 MNHGY, CDR2 SAAAGT. CDR3 DNA sequence: TGTGCCAGCAGTTACCCGAAAGGCCCTGGGCTCGGGCAGTACTTC. The encoded protein is CASSYPKGPGLGQYF.

V and J are TRBV7-9 and TRBJ2-4, with TRBD1 matching 9 bases. V dropped 3 bases and J dropped 4; count of bases not matched to a gene: 16. The CDR3 length is 19 residues. Germline values: CDR1 SEHNR, CDR2 FQNEAQ (reference sequence). The CDR3 sequence is CASSFNRGRGIVGKNIQYF. DNA for the CDR3: TGTGCCAGCAGCTTTAACAGGGGGCGAGGAATAGTAGGAAAAAACATTCAGTACTTC.

The V and J genes are TRBV7-9 and TRBJ2-5, with 7 bases fitting TRBD2. CDR1 and CDR2 from the germline V gene are SEHNR and FQNEAQ (reference sequence). Trimming cost V 0 bases and J 5 bases; bases outside gene matches: 12. The CDR3 is 17 residues long. The CDR3 coding sequence is TGTGCCAGCAGCTTAGCGGCGGGAGCTATTAATCTGGAGACCCAGTACTTC. Its translation: CASSLAAGAINLETQYF.

V and J are TRBV28 and TRBJ2-7; weak D call: TRBD1 (6 bases). CDR1 and CDR2 from the germline V gene are MDHEN and SYDVKM. V lost 5 bases to trimming and J lost 3 bases, with 14 bases between them. The CDR3 spans 14 residues. CDR3 bases: TGTGCCAGCAGTCCACGGACAGCAGGCTACGAGCAGTACTTC. It yields the protein CASSPRTAGYEQYF.

This clone was detected only a few times. This specimen includes other DNA sequences encoding the same CDR3. This chain connects TRBV14 to TRBJ1-3; the D is unclear. V shed 1 base and J shed 0 bases, with 10 bases lying between them. Per germline, CDR1 SGHDN and CDR2 FVKESK. The CDR3 has 16 residues. CDR3 amino acids: CASSQGRRGSGNTIYF. The DNA of the CDR3 is TGTGCCAGCAGCCAAGGACGGCGGGGCTCTGGAAACACCATATATTTT. Full variable domain (rest looked up from reference TRBV14 and TRBJ1-3): EAGVTQFPSHSVIEKGQTVTLRCDPISGHDNLYWYRRVMGKEIKFLLHFVKESKQDESGMPNNRFLAERTGGTYSTLKVQPAELEDSGVYFCASSQGRRGSGNTIYFGEGSWLTVV.

The V gene is TRBV4-1, the J gene TRBJ2-3, with 12 bases that match TRBD1. This CDR3 is 17 amino acids long. Trimming at V came to 4 bases and at J to 4 bases, leaving 9 bases not matched to a gene. The germline V gene encodes CDR1 MGHRA and CDR2 YSYEKL. The CDR3 loop reads CASSPHRGQGASDTQYF. CDR3 bases: TGCGCCAGCAGCCCCCATCGGGGACAGGGGGCGTCAGATACGCAGTATTTT.

The sample holds one count of this clone. J is TRBJ2-2 and V is TRBV30, with D unclear. The CDR3 is 12 amino acids. V gave up 5 bases and J gave up 6 bases, with 10 bases separating them. CDR1 GTSNPN and CDR2 SVGIG come from the germline V gene (reference sequence). This chain's CDR3 is CAWGKGAGELFF. CDR3 bases: TGTGCCTGGGGGAAAGGAGCCGGGGAGCTGTTTTTT.

The V call is TRBV5-1, the J call TRBJ2-3; 7 positions agree with TRBD2. The CDR3 spans 16 residues. Germline values: CDR1 SGHRS, CDR2 YFSETQ. Trimming took 6 bases from V and 0 from J; bases not matched to a gene: 10. CDR3 protein: CASTNILATSTDTQYF. CDR3 nucleotide sequence: TGCGCCAGCACCAACATACTAGCGACTAGCACAGATACGCAGTATTTT. The variable domain in full, completed from reference TRBV5-1 and TRBJ2-3, reads KAGVTQTPRYLIKTRGQQVTLSCSPISGHRSVSWYQQTPGQGLQFLFEYFSETQRNKGNFPGRFSGRQFSNSRSEMNVSTLELGDSALYLCASTNILATSTDTQYFGPGTRLTVL.

The V call is TRBV7-6, the J call TRBJ2-2, with TRBD2 matching over 8 bases. The CDR3 has 15 amino acids. V lost 4 bases, J lost 5 bases, and 6 bases stayed unmatched. Germline lookup yields CDR1 SGHVS and CDR2 FNYEAQ. The CDR3 region has the DNA TGTGCCAGCAGCTCGAGCGGGAGTACTACCGGGGAGCTGTTTTTT. Its translation: CASSSSGSTTGELFF.

The chain combines TRBV10-3 with TRBJ2-7; 10 positions agree with TRBD2. The CDR3 is 14 residues long. With V trimmed by 6 bases and J by 2 bases, 4 bases remained unmatched. Looked up from germline, CDR1 is ENHRY and CDR2 is SYGVKD. DNA of the CDR3: TGTGCCATCAGAGGACTAGCGGAGCCCTACGAGCAGTACTTC. Protein sequence: CAIRGLAEPYEQYF.

This clone was counted at least ten times. The chain recombines TRBV30 with TRBJ2-7, with D possibly matching TRBD1 (5 bases). Germline V gene data show CDR1 as GTSNPN and CDR2 as SVGIG (reference sequence). Trimming stripped 6 bases from V and 4 bases from J, with 10 bases between. The CDR3 contains 11 residues. Here the CDR3 DNA reads TGTGCCTGCCTCCAGGGATACGAGCAGTACTTC. Encoded protein: CACLQGYEQYF.

V usage is TRBV29-1 and J usage is TRBJ1-1; 8 nucleotides agree with TRBD1. V was pared by 7 bases and J by 0 bases, with 4 bases of the junction left unmatched. CDR1 and CDR2 from the germline V gene are SQVTM and ANQGSEA. The CDR3 covers 13 residues. The CDR3 DNA reads TGCAGCGCGGTGGGACAGGTGAACACTGAAGCTTTCTTT. Translating it yields CSAVGQVNTEAFF. The whole variable domain, remainder taken from reference TRBV29-1 and TRBJ1-1, is SAVISQKPSRDICQRGTSLTIQCQVDSQVTMMFWYRQQPGQSLTLIATANQGSEATYESGFVIDKFPISRPNLTFSTLTVSNMSPEDSSIYLCSAVGQVNTEAFFGQGTRLTVV.